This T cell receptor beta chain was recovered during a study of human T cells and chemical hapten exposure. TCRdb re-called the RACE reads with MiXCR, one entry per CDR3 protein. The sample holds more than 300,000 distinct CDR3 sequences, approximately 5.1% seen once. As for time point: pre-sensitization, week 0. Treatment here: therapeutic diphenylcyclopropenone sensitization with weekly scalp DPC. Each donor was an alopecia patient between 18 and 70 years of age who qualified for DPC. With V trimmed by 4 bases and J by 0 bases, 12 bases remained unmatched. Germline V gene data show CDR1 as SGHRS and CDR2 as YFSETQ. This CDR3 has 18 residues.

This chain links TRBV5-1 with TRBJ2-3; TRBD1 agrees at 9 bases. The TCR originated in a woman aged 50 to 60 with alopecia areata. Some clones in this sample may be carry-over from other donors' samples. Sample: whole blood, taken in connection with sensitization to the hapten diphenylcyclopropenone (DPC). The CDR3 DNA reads TGCGCCAGCAGCGCCGTAATGAACAGGGGGCTGAGCACAGATACGCAGTATTTT. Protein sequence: CASSAVMNRGLSTDTQYF.